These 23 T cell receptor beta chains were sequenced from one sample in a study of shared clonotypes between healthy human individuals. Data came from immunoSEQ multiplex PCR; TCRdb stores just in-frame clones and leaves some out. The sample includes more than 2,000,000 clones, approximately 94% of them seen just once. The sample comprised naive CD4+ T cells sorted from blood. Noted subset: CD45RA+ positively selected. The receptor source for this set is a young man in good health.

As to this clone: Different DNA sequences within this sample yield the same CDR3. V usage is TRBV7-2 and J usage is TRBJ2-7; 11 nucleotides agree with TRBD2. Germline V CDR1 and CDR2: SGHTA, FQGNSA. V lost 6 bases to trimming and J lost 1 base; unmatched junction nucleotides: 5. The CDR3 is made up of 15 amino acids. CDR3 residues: CASSLTSGESYEQYF. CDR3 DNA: TGTGCCAGCAGTTTGACTAGCGGGGAATCCTACGAGCAGTACTTC.

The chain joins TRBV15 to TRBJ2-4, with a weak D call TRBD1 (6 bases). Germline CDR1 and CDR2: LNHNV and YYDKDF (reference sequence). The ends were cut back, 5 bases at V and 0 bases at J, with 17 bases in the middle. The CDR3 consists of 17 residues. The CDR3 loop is CATSRGDTGLAKNIQYF. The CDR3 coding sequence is TGTGCCACCAGCCGGGGAGACACAGGGTTAGCCAAAAACATTCAGTACTTC.

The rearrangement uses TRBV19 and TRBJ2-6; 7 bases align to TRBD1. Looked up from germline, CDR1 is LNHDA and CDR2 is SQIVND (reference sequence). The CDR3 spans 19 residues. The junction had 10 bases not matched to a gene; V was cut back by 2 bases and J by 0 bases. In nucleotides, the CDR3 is TGTGCCAGTAGTATACGCCCTGGACAGGCGATCTCTGGGGCCAACGTCCTGACTTTC. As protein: CASSIRPGQAISGANVLTF.

CDR3 in amino acids: CASSLQETNEKLFF. The CDR3 DNA sequence: TGTGCCAGCAGCCTACAGGAAACTAATGAAAAACTGTTTTTT. The rearrangement uses TRBV11-2 and TRBJ1-4, with D possibly matching TRBD1 (5 bases). The germline V gene encodes CDR1 SGHAT and CDR2 FQNNGV. With 5 bases removed from V and 1 base from J, the gap between germline ends came to 8 bases. The CDR3 runs 14 residues.

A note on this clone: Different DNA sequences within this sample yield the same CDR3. The CDR3, as DNA: TGTGCCAGCTCACCAAGTACAAGCACAGATACGCAGTATTTT. It codes for CASSPSTSTDTQYF. The chain recombines TRBV18 with TRBJ2-3; no definite D call. The CDR3 totals 14 residues. Germline V gene data show CDR1 as KGHSH and CDR2 as LQKENI. V was shortened by 2 bases and J by 0 bases, with 6 bases between the two germline ends.

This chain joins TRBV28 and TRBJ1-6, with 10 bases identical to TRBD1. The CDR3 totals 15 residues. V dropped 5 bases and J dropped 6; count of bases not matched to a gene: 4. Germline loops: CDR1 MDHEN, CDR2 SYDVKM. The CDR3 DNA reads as TGTGCCAGCAGTCTTGGGACAGGGGTTAATTCACCCCTCCACTTT. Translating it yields CASSLGTGVNSPLHF.

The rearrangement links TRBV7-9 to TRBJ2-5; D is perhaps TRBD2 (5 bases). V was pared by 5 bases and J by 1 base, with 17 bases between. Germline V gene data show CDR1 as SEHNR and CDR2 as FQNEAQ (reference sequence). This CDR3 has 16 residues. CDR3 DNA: TGTGCCAGCAGCCTAAACGGCGGGTTCGGCCAAGAGACCCAGTACTTC. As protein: CASSLNGGFGQETQYF.

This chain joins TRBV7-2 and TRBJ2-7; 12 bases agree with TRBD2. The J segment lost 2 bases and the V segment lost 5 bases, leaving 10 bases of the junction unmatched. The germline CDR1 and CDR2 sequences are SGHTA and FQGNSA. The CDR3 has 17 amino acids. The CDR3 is CASSPRTSGTLPYEQYF. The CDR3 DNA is TGTGCCAGCAGCCCGAGGACTAGCGGGACCCTCCCCTACGAGCAGTACTTC.

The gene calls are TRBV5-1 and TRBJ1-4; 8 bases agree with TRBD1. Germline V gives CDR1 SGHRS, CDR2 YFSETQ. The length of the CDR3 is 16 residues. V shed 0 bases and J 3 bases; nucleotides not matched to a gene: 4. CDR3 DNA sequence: TGCGCCAGCAGCTTGGGACAGGGGACCCCTAATGAAAAACTGTTTTTT. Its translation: CASSLGQGTPNEKLFF.

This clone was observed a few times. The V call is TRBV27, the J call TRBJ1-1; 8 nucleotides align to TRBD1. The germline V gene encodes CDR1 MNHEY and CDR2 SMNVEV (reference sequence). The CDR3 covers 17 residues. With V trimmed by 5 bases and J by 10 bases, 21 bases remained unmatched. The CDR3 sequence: CASSPGRTGTGWGGAFF. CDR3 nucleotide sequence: TGTGCCAGCAGTCCCGGCCGCACTGGGACAGGATGGGGGGGAGCTTTCTTT.

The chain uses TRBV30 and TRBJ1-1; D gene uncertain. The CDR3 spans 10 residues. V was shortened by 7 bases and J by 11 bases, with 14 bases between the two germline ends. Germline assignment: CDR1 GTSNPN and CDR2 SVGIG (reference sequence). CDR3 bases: TGTGCCTTCTCCTCCACGCGGGCTTTCTTT. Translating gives CAFSSTRAFF.

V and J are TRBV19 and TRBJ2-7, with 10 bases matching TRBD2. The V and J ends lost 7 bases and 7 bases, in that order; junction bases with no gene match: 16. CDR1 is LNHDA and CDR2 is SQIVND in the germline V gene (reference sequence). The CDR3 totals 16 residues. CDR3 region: CASTDGAAGGLREQYF. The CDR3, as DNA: TGTGCCAGTACCGATGGGGCAGCGGGAGGGCTGCGGGAGCAGTACTTC.

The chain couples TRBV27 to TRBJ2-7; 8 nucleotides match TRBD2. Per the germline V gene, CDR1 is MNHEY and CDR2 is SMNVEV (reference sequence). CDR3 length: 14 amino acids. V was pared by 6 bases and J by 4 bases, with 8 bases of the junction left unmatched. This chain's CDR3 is CASRPLGGGYEQYF. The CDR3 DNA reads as TGTGCCAGCAGGCCCCTGGGCGGGGGGTACGAGCAGTACTTC.

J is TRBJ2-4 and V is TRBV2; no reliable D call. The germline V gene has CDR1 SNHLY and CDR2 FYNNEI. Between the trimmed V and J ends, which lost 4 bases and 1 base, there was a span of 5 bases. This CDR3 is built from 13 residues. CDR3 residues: CASSVEAKNIQYF. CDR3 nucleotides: TGTGCCAGCAGTGTTGAGGCCAAAAACATTCAGTACTTC.

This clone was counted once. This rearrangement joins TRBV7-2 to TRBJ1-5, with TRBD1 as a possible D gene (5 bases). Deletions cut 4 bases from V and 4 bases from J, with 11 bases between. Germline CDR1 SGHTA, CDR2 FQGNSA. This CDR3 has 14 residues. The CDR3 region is CASSWGISNQPQHF. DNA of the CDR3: TGTGCCAGCAGCTGGGGGATAAGTAATCAGCCCCAGCATTTT.

CDR3 nucleotide sequence: TGCGCCAGCAGCTTGGTGCGCGGCCCAGATACGCAGTATTTT. As protein: CASSLVRGPDTQYF. The rearrangement joins TRBV5-1 to TRBJ2-3; D gene uncertain. This CDR3 has 14 amino acids. V was pared by 0 bases and J by 4 bases, with 9 bases between. Germline CDR1 is SGHRS and CDR2 is YFSETQ.

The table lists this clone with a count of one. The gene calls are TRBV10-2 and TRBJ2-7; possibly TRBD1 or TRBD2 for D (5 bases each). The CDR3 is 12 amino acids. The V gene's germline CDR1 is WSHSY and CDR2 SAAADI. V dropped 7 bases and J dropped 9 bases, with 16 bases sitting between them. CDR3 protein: CASMSRGDGQYF. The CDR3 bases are TGCGCCAGCATGTCCCGGGGCGATGGGCAGTACTTC.

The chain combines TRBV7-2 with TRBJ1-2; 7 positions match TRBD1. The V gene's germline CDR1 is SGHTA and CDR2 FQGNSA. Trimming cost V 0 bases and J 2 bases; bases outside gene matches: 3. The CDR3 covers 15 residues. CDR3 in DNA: TGTGCCAGCAGCTTAGCCCCGACAGGGAACTATGGCTACACCTTC. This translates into CASSLAPTGNYGYTF.

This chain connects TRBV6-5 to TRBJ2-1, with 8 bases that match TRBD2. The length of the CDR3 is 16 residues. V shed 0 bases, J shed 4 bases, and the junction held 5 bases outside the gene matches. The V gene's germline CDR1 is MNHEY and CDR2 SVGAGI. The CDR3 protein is CASSYSLQRGYNEQFF. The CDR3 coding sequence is TGTGCCAGCAGTTACTCCCTACAGCGGGGGTACAATGAGCAGTTCTTC.

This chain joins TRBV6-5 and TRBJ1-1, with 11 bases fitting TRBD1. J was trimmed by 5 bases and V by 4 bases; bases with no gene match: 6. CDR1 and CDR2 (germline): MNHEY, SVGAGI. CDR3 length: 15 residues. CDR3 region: CASSFAGTGGTEAFF. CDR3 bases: TGTGCCAGCAGTTTTGCCGGGACAGGGGGAACTGAAGCTTTCTTT.

CDR3 in amino acids: CASSLWGQGAYNEQFF. CDR3 coding DNA: TGTGCCAGCAGCTTATGGGGACAGGGTGCCTACAATGAGCAGTTCTTC. The genes are TRBV7-2 and TRBJ2-1; 9 bases fit TRBD1. This CDR3 has 16 residues. With V trimmed by 2 bases and J by 2 bases, 4 bases remained unmatched. The V gene's germline CDR1 is SGHTA and CDR2 FQGNSA.

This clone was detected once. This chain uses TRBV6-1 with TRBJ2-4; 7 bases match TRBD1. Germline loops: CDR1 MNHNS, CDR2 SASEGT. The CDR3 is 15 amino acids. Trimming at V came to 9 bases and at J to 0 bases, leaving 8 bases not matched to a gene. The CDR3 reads CASDGTAIAKNIQYF. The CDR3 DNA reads TGTGCCAGTGACGGGACAGCCATAGCCAAAAACATTCAGTACTTC.

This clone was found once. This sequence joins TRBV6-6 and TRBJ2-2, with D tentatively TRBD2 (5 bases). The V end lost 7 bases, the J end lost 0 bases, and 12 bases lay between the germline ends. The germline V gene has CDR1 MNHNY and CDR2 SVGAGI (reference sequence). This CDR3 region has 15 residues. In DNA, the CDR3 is TGTGCCAGCATCTTTCAGAGGGCGAACACCGGGGAGCTGTTTTTT. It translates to CASIFQRANTGELFF.